This TCR beta chain was recovered during a study of T cell responses to AZD1222 COVID-19 vaccine. Here immunoSEQ multiplex PCR was the method, and the copy in TCRdb shows in-frame clones only, minus some. The sample shows about 73,000 clones, roughly nine tenths of them seen only once. Study-wide findings and caveats: Nearly half of unique spike-specific TCRs reportedly avoided B.1.351 and B.1.1.7 mutated regions. Once two AZD1222 doses were given, Spike-specific TCR breadth and depth went up. Most donors were white British and more were female, and clonal diversity was possibly underestimated. It was only a handful of AZD1222 recipients who were seropositive at baseline.

Regarding this clone: Its target is unknown.

The CDR3 is made up of 16 amino acids. Germline V CDR1 and CDR2: KGHDR, SFDVKD. The junction had 7 bases not matched to a gene; V was cut back by 4 bases and J by 6 bases. The specimen was peripheral blood, collected 28 days after the second AZD1222 dose. The sequence was collected from an adult who received the AZD1222 COVID-19 vaccine. The V call is TRBV24-1, the J call TRBJ2-1, with TRBD1 matching 11 bases. Here the CDR3 reads CATSDPGTGGFNEQFF. Written as DNA, the CDR3 is TGTGCCACCAGTGACCCGGGGACAGGGGGATTCAATGAGCAGTTCTTC.